Listed here are 27 T cell receptor beta chains from one sample, sequenced in a study of beta chain features in type 1 diabetes. As every portion of the isolated RNA was reverse transcribed, the sequencing read expressed TCRB transcripts. The data were produced by immunoSEQ multiplex PCR, yet TCRdb's version contains in-frame clones alone and is incomplete. The sample contains about 740,000 clones, roughly an eighth of which appear only once. Their specific antigens are unknown. Findings of the study overall: Type 1 diabetes patients showed a moderate but significant shortening of TCRB CDR3s in all four CD4+ subsets.

The sample was naive CD4+ T cells from blood. The receptors derive from a young man with type 1 diabetes.

Worth noting for this clone: This same CDR3 is encoded by further DNA sequences in the sample. The CDR3: CASSSTEAFF. The CDR3 DNA follows: TGTGCCAGCAGCTCGACTGAAGCTTTCTTT. J is TRBJ1-1 and V is TRBV28; unclear D gene. Germline V gives CDR1 MDHEN, CDR2 SYDVKM. Trimming cost V 6 bases and J 5 bases, with 4 bases left between them. The length of the CDR3 is 10 residues.

The gene calls are TRBV15 and TRBJ2-2; unclear D gene. The germline V gene encodes CDR1 LNHNV and CDR2 YYDKDF (reference sequence). The ends were cut back, 5 bases at V and 9 bases at J, with 16 bases in the middle. The CDR3 is made up of 14 amino acids. The CDR3 region has the DNA TGTGCCACCAGCCCGATCCTCGCCTCCAGGGAGCTGTTTTTT. Its protein is CATSPILASRELFF.

This sequence joins TRBV2 and TRBJ2-7, with 8 bases identical to TRBD1. The CDR3 sequence is 14 residues long. Germline trimming cut 7 bases from V and 2 bases from J; bases unmatched to any gene: 7. CDR1 and CDR2 (germline): SNHLY, FYNNEI. The CDR3 spells CASTGTGDPYEQYF. The CDR3 DNA reads as TGTGCCAGCACCGGGACAGGTGATCCCTACGAGCAGTACTTC.

There are a few counts of this clone. The gene calls are TRBV6-5 and TRBJ1-6; no reliable D call. V shed 0 bases and J shed 3 bases, with 9 bases lying between them. This CDR3 contains 16 residues. Germline assignment: CDR1 MNHEY and CDR2 SVGAGI. CDR3 in amino acids: CASSYSTGFYNSPLHF. In DNA form, the CDR3 reads TGTGCCAGCAGTTACTCAACCGGCTTCTATAATTCACCCCTCCACTTT.

The genes are TRBV7-9 and TRBJ1-3; D is unclear. Trimming shortened V by 8 bases and J by 2 bases, and 10 bases separated the two germline ends. From germline, CDR1 is SEHNR and CDR2 FQNEAQ (reference sequence). The CDR3 covers 13 residues. The CDR3 DNA is TGTGCCAGCGATTCCGTTCCTGGAAACACCATATATTTT. Translated: CASDSVPGNTIYF.

V is TRBV4-1 and J is TRBJ2-5, with unresolved D. V lost 0 bases, J lost 5 bases, and 13 bases lay in between. CDR1 is MGHRA, CDR2 YSYEKL, per germline. CDR3 size: 15 residues. Here the CDR3 reads CASSQDIRALETQYF. For the CDR3, the DNA is TGCGCCAGCAGCCAAGATATACGAGCTTTGGAGACCCAGTACTTC.

In its sample, this clone was seen a few times. This chain links TRBV4-2 with TRBJ1-5, with 11 bases matching TRBD1. CDR1 and CDR2 (germline): LGHNA, YNFKEQ. This CDR3 comprises 16 residues. The V and J ends lost 1 base and 6 bases, in that order; junction bases with no gene match: 5. The CDR3 DNA follows: TGTGCCAGCAGCCAAGCGGTTGGGACAGGGGGTCAGCCCCAGCATTTT. Translated, it gives CASSQAVGTGGQPQHF.

This clone was seen a handful of times. The chain recombines TRBV25-1 with TRBJ1-4, with D maybe TRBD1 (6 bases). CDR1 MGHDK and CDR2 SYGVNS come from the germline V gene. This CDR3 spans 15 amino acids. V was pared by 7 bases and J by 3 bases, with 15 bases between. The CDR3 DNA reads TGTGCCAGCACAAGGGGGGCTGGGGCTAATGAAAAACTGTTTTTT. It specifies CASTRGAGANEKLFF.

This clone was observed a few times. The same CDR3 can be traced to other DNA sequences in this sample. The chain combines TRBV10-3 with TRBJ1-1; D not resolved. From germline, CDR1 is ENHRY and CDR2 SYGVKD. This CDR3 is built from 13 residues. V lost 4 bases and J 1 base, leaving 7 bases between the germline ends. CDR3 coding DNA: TGTGCCATCAGTGGCAGCTCGAACACTGAAGCTTTCTTT. As protein: CAISGSSNTEAFF.

Only a few counts were recorded for this clone. The chain carries TRBV4-1 and TRBJ2-6; D call uncertain. The CDR3 extends over 15 amino acids. V lost 1 base to trimming and J lost 4 bases, with 8 bases between them. The germline gives CDR1 MGHRA, CDR2 YSYEKL. The CDR3 spells CASSQVRTGANVLTF. CDR3 coding DNA: TGCGCCAGCAGCCAAGTTCGTACGGGGGCCAACGTCCTGACTTTC.

This clone was recorded a few times. J is TRBJ1-2 and V is TRBV5-1, with a weak D call TRBD1 (5 bases). V shed 3 bases and J shed 4 bases, with 16 bases lying between them. The CDR3 runs to 15 residues. Germline lookup yields CDR1 SGHRS and CDR2 YFSETQ. CDR3 sequence: CASSSIGVEPYGYTF. DNA for the CDR3: TGCGCCAGCAGCTCCATAGGGGTGGAGCCCTATGGCTACACCTTC.

The chain couples TRBV5-1 to TRBJ2-7; TRBD2 might be the D (6 bases). Per germline, CDR1 SGHRS and CDR2 YFSETQ. With 3 bases removed from V and 7 bases from J, the gap between germline ends came to 17 bases. This CDR3 comprises 14 residues. The CDR3 region is CASSSSSSGGEQYF. In nucleotides, the CDR3 is TGCGCCAGCAGCTCCAGTTCGTCCGGAGGGGAGCAGTACTTC.

The genes are TRBV30 and TRBJ1-5; TRBD1 might be the D (5 bases). The CDR3 spans 13 residues. Trimming took 2 bases from V and 4 from J, leaving 9 bases between them. Looked up from germline, CDR1 is GTSNPN and CDR2 is SVGIG (reference sequence). CDR3 region: CAWSPWTNQPQHF. The CDR3 DNA sequence: TGTGCCTGGAGTCCGTGGACAAATCAGCCCCAGCATTTT.

The rearrangement links TRBV29-1 to TRBJ2-1; possible D gene TRBD2, 6 bases. This CDR3 spans 13 amino acids. Germline values: CDR1 SQVTM, CDR2 ANQGSEA. V was shortened by 6 bases and J by 9 bases, with 18 bases between the two germline ends. The CDR3 bases are TGCAGCGTGTGGGATGGGGGGTCATTTGAGCAGTTCTTC. Translated, it gives CSVWDGGSFEQFF.

This clone was seen a few times. The chain uses TRBV7-2 and TRBJ1-4; TRBD1 matches 7 bases. Germline lookup yields CDR1 SGHTA and CDR2 FQGNSA. The CDR3 spans 14 residues. V dropped 4 bases and J dropped 3; count of bases not matched to a gene: 2. The CDR3 is CASSSTGANEKLFF. In DNA form, the CDR3 reads TGTGCCAGCAGCTCCACAGGGGCTAATGAAAAACTGTTTTTT. Together with reference TRBV7-2 and TRBJ1-4, the CDR3 gives the full variable domain: GAGVSQSPSNKVTEKGKDVELRCDPISGHTALYWYRQSLGQGLEFLIYFQGNSAPDKSGLPSDRFSAERTGGSVSTLTIQRTQQEDSAVYLCASSSTGANEKLFFGSGTQLSVL.

The V call is TRBV7-2, the J call TRBJ1-6; no clear D gene. With 5 bases removed from V and 6 bases from J, the gap between germline ends came to 17 bases. CDR1 is SGHTA and CDR2 is FQGNSA in the germline V gene. CDR3 length equals 16 residues. The CDR3 reads CASSAHRGIINSPLHF. The CDR3 DNA follows: TGTGCCAGCAGCGCCCACCGGGGAATAATTAATTCACCCCTCCACTTT.

The V gene is TRBV27, the J gene TRBJ1-4, with unresolved D. The germline gives CDR1 MNHEY, CDR2 SMNVEV (reference sequence). The germline V and J ends were trimmed by 9 bases and 0 bases, with 8 bases remaining between them. The length of the CDR3 is 13 residues. CDR3 DNA sequence: TGTGCCAGTAGTGGAACAACTAATGAAAAACTGTTTTTT. It translates to CASSGTTNEKLFF.

This clone was recorded a few times. The chain links TRBV2 to TRBJ2-7; 11 positions match TRBD2. The CDR3 has 15 amino acids. Germline values: CDR1 SNHLY, CDR2 FYNNEI. After removal of 6 bases from V and 5 bases from J, the junction contained 9 bases not matched to a gene. DNA for the CDR3: TGTGCCAGCAGCGGGACTAGCGGACCCATCGACGAGCAGTACTTC. Translated, it gives CASSGTSGPIDEQYF. Drawing the rest from reference TRBV2 and TRBJ2-7, the complete variable domain is EPEVTQTPSHQVTQMGQEVILRCVPISNHLYFYWYRQILGQKVEFLVSFYNNEISEKSEIFDDQFSVERPDGSNFTLKIRSTKLEDSAMYFCASSGTSGPIDEQYFGPGTRLTVT.

This clone turned up a few times. The J gene is TRBJ1-6, the V gene TRBV11-2; D gene unclear. The CDR3 consists of 12 residues. In germline, CDR1 is SGHAT, CDR2 FQNNGV. V lost 5 bases, J lost 5 bases, and 4 bases lay in between. The CDR3 sequence is CASSINNSPLHF. The CDR3 coding sequence is TGTGCCAGCAGCATTAATAATTCACCCCTCCACTTT.

This rearrangement joins TRBV30 to TRBJ1-2; 9 bases are shared with TRBD1. Germline-derived CDR1 and CDR2 are GTSNPN and SVGIG (reference sequence). V was pared by 6 bases and J by 5 bases, with 7 bases of the junction left unmatched. The CDR3 is made up of 13 amino acids. CDR3 amino acids: CACNRGLDYGYTF. The CDR3 nucleotides read TGTGCCTGCAACAGGGGGCTGGATTATGGCTACACCTTC.

V is TRBV5-1 and J is TRBJ1-2; a possible D gene is TRBD1 (5 bases). This CDR3 is built from 14 residues. V lost 3 bases and J 8 bases, leaving 17 bases between the germline ends. Germline V lookup: CDR1 SGHRS, CDR2 YFSETQ. The CDR3 DNA sequence: TGCGCCAGCAGCTGGGACCGATGGGACGGCGGCTACACCTTC. Translated: CASSWDRWDGGYTF.

This clone was detected only a few times. The chain links TRBV2 to TRBJ1-1, with 10 bases fitting TRBD1. After removal of 7 bases from V and 13 bases from J, the junction contained 12 bases not matched to a gene. The CDR3 sequence is 13 residues long. Germline V lookup: CDR1 SNHLY, CDR2 FYNNEI. CDR3 region: CASTDGTGEPIFF. The DNA for the CDR3 is TGTGCCAGCACCGACGGGACAGGGGAACCCATTTTCTTT.

Only a few counts were recorded for this clone. The chain uses TRBV5-1 and TRBJ2-3; 9 positions match TRBD1. J was trimmed by 11 bases and V by 5 bases; bases with no gene match: 12. This CDR3 comprises 14 residues. CDR1 is SGHRS, CDR2 YFSETQ, per germline. CDR3 nucleotides: TGCGCCAGCAGAACGGGACAGGGTGAAAAGGGGCAGTATTTT. Its translation is CASRTGQGEKGQYF. Complete variable domain (other parts from reference TRBV5-1 and TRBJ2-3): KAGVTQTPRYLIKTRGQQVTLSCSPISGHRSVSWYQQTPGQGLQFLFEYFSETQRNKGNFPGRFSGRQFSNSRSEMNVSTLELGDSALYLCASRTGQGEKGQYFGPGTRLTVL.

CDR3 DNA: TGCGCCAGCAGCGGGCAGGGGGAAAGTTCTGGGGCCAACGTCCTGACTTTC. Translated: CASSGQGESSGANVLTF. This sequence joins TRBV5-1 and TRBJ2-6, with TRBD1 identical over 7 bases. After removal of 4 bases from V and 1 base from J, the junction contained 8 bases not matched to a gene. Germline CDR1 SGHRS, CDR2 YFSETQ. CDR3 length equals 17 residues.

The chain uses TRBV15 and TRBJ2-2; TRBD2 aligns across 7 bases. V was pared by 11 bases and J by 2 bases, with 8 bases of the junction left unmatched. The CDR3 has 14 residues. Germline CDR1 reads LNHNV; CDR2 reads YYDKDF (reference sequence). The CDR3 loop reads CAARASGNTGELFF. CDR3 in DNA: TGTGCCGCTCGGGCTAGCGGTAACACCGGGGAGCTGTTTTTT.

The rearrangement links TRBV9 to TRBJ1-4, with D tentatively TRBD1 (6 bases). Per germline, CDR1 SGDLS and CDR2 YYNGEE. V lost 3 bases and J 5 bases, leaving 14 bases between the germline ends. The CDR3 has 15 amino acids. CDR3 coding DNA: TGTGCCAGCAGCGAAGAGGGGGTTCCGAATGAAAAACTGTTTTTT. It specifies CASSEEGVPNEKLFF.

This clone turned up a few times. The V call is TRBV30, the J call TRBJ2-2; 8 bases match TRBD1. Germline V gene lookup returns CDR1 GTSNPN and CDR2 SVGIG (reference sequence). V lost 8 bases and J lost 3; bases outside the gene matches: 2. CDR3 length: 12 residues. CDR3: CARTGYTGELFF. The CDR3 nucleotides read TGTGCCCGGACAGGGTACACCGGGGAGCTGTTTTTT.